Presented here are 15 T cell receptor beta chains from one specimen sequenced in a study of blood T cell repertoires in COVID-19. Libraries were prepared by immunoSEQ multiplex PCR; TCRdb keeps only in-frame clonotypes and omits some of them. The table has approximately 96,000 clones, approximately 84% seen once; the top ten hold 9.5% to 12%. Sequencing input: peripheral blood. The receptor source for this set is a woman older than 75 with acute or convalescent COVID-19.

The chain employs TRBV7-9 and TRBJ2-1, with D possibly being TRBD2 (6 bases). Trimming stripped 1 base from V and 8 bases from J, with 15 bases between. Per the germline V gene, CDR1 is SEHNR and CDR2 is FQNEAQ (reference sequence). This CDR3 contains 15 residues. In nucleotides, the CDR3 is TGTGCCAGCAGCTTAGGGCGAGGCGGGACCCATGAGCAGTTCTTC. Protein sequence: CASSLGRGGTHEQFF.

Written as DNA, the CDR3 is TGTGCCAGCAGCGTAACCGCAGGGGTTGGGGAGCTGTTTTTT. Protein: CASSVTAGVGELFF. This sequence joins TRBV9 and TRBJ2-2; a possible D gene is TRBD1 (6 bases). The CDR3 is 14 residues long. Deletions cut 1 base from V and 8 bases from J, with 12 bases between. The germline V gene has CDR1 SGDLS and CDR2 YYNGEE.

V is TRBV11-2 and J is TRBJ1-2; TRBD1 aligns across 8 bases. CDR3 length: 13 residues. The V gene's germline CDR1 is SGHAT and CDR2 FQNNGV. The trim removed 5 bases at V and 7 bases at J, leaving 6 bases unmatched. CDR3 residues: CASSHDRGVGYTF. Here the CDR3 DNA reads TGTGCCAGCAGCCACGACAGGGGAGTTGGCTACACCTTC.

The J gene is TRBJ2-6, the V gene TRBV5-1; 9 positions match TRBD1. This CDR3 has 16 residues. The ends lost 4 bases at V and 4 bases at J; junction bases unmatched: 6. CDR1 is SGHRS, CDR2 YFSETQ, per germline. The CDR3 DNA sequence: TGCGCCAGCAGCCCCAGGGACAGGGTCGGGGCCAACGTCCTGACTTTC. Residues: CASSPRDRVGANVLTF. The full variable domain, its missing parts supplied by reference TRBV5-1 and TRBJ2-6, is KAGVTQTPRYLIKTRGQQVTLSCSPISGHRSVSWYQQTPGQGLQFLFEYFSETQRNKGNFPGRFSGRQFSNSRSEMNVSTLELGDSALYLCASSPRDRVGANVLTFGAGSRLTVL.

This clone was observed a handful of times. The V call is TRBV6-5, the J call TRBJ1-1; a possible D gene is TRBD1 (6 bases). The V and J ends lost 5 bases and 4 bases respectively, with 17 bases between them. The germline gives CDR1 MNHEY, CDR2 SVGAGI. The CDR3 has 15 residues. CDR3 nucleotide sequence: TGTGCCAGCAGTAAGGCCGCAGGGGCGGGCACTGAAGCTTTCTTT. Protein product: CASSKAAGAGTEAFF.

The genes are TRBV15 and TRBJ1-1, with 8 bases fitting TRBD1. The V segment lost 1 base and the J segment 4 bases; nucleotides outside the gene matches: 2. The germline V gene has CDR1 LNHNV and CDR2 YYDKDF (reference sequence). This CDR3 is built from 14 residues. The CDR3 here is CATSRGQGSTEAFF. CDR3 nucleotides: TGTGCCACCAGCAGAGGACAGGGGAGCACTGAAGCTTTCTTT.

The chain employs TRBV7-6 and TRBJ1-3, with D unclear. Per the germline V gene, CDR1 is SGHVS and CDR2 is FNYEAQ. The CDR3 spans 14 residues. V lost 6 bases and J lost 2, with 11 bases in between. CDR3 nucleotide sequence: TGTGCCAGCAGGGGAGGAATACCTGGAAACACCATATATTTT. This encodes CASRGGIPGNTIYF.

The V gene is TRBV5-4, the J gene TRBJ2-5; D gene ambiguous. With 2 bases removed from V and 1 base from J, the gap between germline ends came to 12 bases. The CDR3 contains 15 residues. The V gene's germline CDR1 is SGHNT and CDR2 YYREEE (reference sequence). CDR3 region: CASSFGHASQETQYF. CDR3 sequence (DNA): TGTGCCAGCAGCTTCGGTCACGCAAGCCAAGAGACCCAGTACTTC.

The chain links TRBV15 to TRBJ1-2; 7 bases agree with TRBD1. The CDR3 is 15 amino acids. J lost 4 bases, V lost 6 bases, and 11 bases had no gene match. In germline, CDR1 is LNHNV, CDR2 YYDKDF (reference sequence). The CDR3 protein is CATRGGSGGSYGYTF. Written as DNA, the CDR3 is TGTGCCACCAGAGGGGGGTCAGGGGGAAGCTATGGCTACACCTTC.

V usage is TRBV2 and J usage is TRBJ2-7; 7 positions match TRBD2. Germline CDR1 reads SNHLY; CDR2 reads FYNNEI. The J segment lost 1 base and the V segment lost 4 bases, leaving 7 bases of the junction unmatched. The CDR3 runs to 15 residues. CDR3: CASSGEMGGSYEQYF. The CDR3 DNA reads TGTGCCAGCAGTGGGGAGATGGGGGGGTCCTACGAGCAGTACTTC.

The chain is built from TRBV7-9 and TRBJ2-1; unclear D gene. Germline CDR1 is SEHNR and CDR2 is FQNEAQ (reference sequence). V lost 5 bases and J lost 6, with 11 bases in between. The length of the CDR3 is 13 residues. Here the CDR3 DNA reads TGTGCCAGCAGCCGCCTAAGGAGCAATGAGCAGTTCTTC. Its translation is CASSRLRSNEQFF.

The gene calls are TRBV4-1 and TRBJ1-2; TRBD1 matches at 7 bases. Germline V gene data show CDR1 as MGHRA and CDR2 as YSYEKL. With V trimmed by 1 base and J by 8 bases, 10 bases remained unmatched. CDR3 length equals 15 residues. CDR3 sequence: CASSQVPGGLGGYTF. The CDR3, as DNA: TGCGCCAGCAGCCAAGTCCCAGGGGGGCTGGGGGGCTACACCTTC.

The genes are TRBV6-1 and TRBJ1-1, with 8 bases matching TRBD1. CDR3 length: 16 residues. Germline values: CDR1 MNHNS, CDR2 SASEGT. Losses at the gene ends were 1 base for V and 4 bases for J; bases not matched to a gene: 8. The CDR3 DNA follows: TGTGCCAGCAGTGAAGTGACAGGGGAAGGGGGCACTGAAGCTTTCTTT. The encoded protein is CASSEVTGEGGTEAFF.

The rearrangement joins TRBV6-1 to TRBJ1-5, with D perhaps TRBD1 (5 bases). The CDR3 has 16 amino acids. Trimming removed 1 base from V and 4 bases from J, with 14 bases in between. CDR1 and CDR2 (germline): MNHNS, SASEGT. The CDR3 DNA sequence: TGTGCCAGCAGTGAAGGGACACCTAGAGGAAATCAGCCCCAGCATTTT. It encodes CASSEGTPRGNQPQHF.

This chain uses TRBV11-2 with TRBJ1-1; 8 nucleotides line up with TRBD1. CDR1 and CDR2 (germline): SGHAT, FQNNGV. Germline trimming cut 6 bases from V and 5 bases from J; bases unmatched to any gene: 11. CDR3 length: 15 amino acids. CDR3 in DNA: TGTGCCAGCAGGGGAACATCTACAGGGGGGACTGAAGCTTTCTTT. It codes for CASRGTSTGGTEAFF. The entire variable domain, with the rest obtained from reference TRBV11-2 and TRBJ1-1, is as follows: EAGVAQSPRYKIIEKRQSVAFWCNPISGHATLYWYQQILGQGPKLLIQFQNNGVVDDSQLPKDRFSAERLKGVDSTLKIQPAKLEDSAVYLCASRGTSTGGTEAFFGQGTRLTVV.